Listed below are T cell receptor beta chains from one sample, sequenced in a study of cytomegalovirus exposure and HLA in healthy donors. Using immunoSEQ multiplex PCR, the repertoire was profiled, and TCRdb retains in-frame clones only, with some absent. The sample holds over 60,000 clones; around 96% are singletons and the top ten take approximately 3.3%. The sample consisted of PBMCs. The origin of the receptors is a man aged 18 to 29 in good health and CMV-seronegative. Both conserved end residues are part of each CDR3. The order of the fields is CDR3 protein, CDR3 DNA, clone size, V gene, D gene, J gene. D genes are given only for firm matches. Only part of the rows carry a size: once, few, many, or a class if the clone is expanded.

CDR3aa: CASSRRTGLTYEQYF
CDR3nt: TGTGCCAGCAGCAGACGCACAGGGTTAACCTACGAGCAGTACTTC
abundance: -
v_gene: TRBV28
d_gene: -
j_gene: TRBJ2-7

CDR3aa: CASSLSPQGGYEQYF
CDR3nt: TGTGCCAGCAGCTTATCTCCACAGGGGGGCTACGAGCAGTACTTC
abundance: once
v_gene: TRBV7-9
d_gene: TRBD1
j_gene: TRBJ2-7

CDR3aa: CASSPDRGSSF
CDR3nt: TGTGCCAGCAGCCCAGACAGGGGCTCGAGCTTT
abundance: -
v_gene: TRBV7-2
d_gene: TRBD1
j_gene: TRBJ1-1

CDR3aa: CASSKRGRGHQGDTQYF
CDR3nt: TGTGCCAGCAGCAAACGGGGCAGGGGGCACCAGGGCGATACGCAGTATTTT
abundance: -
v_gene: TRBV28
d_gene: TRBD1
j_gene: TRBJ2-3

CDR3aa: CATSDSSGPNTEAFF
CDR3nt: TGTGCCACCAGCGATTCTTCAGGGCCGAACACTGAAGCTTTCTTT
abundance: -
v_gene: TRBV15
d_gene: -
j_gene: TRBJ1-1

CDR3aa: CASSLNGQGAYEQYF
CDR3nt: TGCGCCAGCAGCTTAAATGGGCAGGGGGCCTACGAGCAGTACTTC
abundance: -
v_gene: TRBV5-1
d_gene: TRBD1
j_gene: TRBJ2-7

CDR3aa: CASSSLTGDNEKLFF
CDR3nt: TGCGCCAGCAGCTCGCTGACAGGCGACAATGAAAAACTGTTTTTT
abundance: -
v_gene: TRBV5-1
d_gene: -
j_gene: TRBJ1-4

CDR3aa: CASSELAGDYNEQFF
CDR3nt: TGTGCCAGCAGTGAGCTAGCGGGTGATTACAATGAGCAGTTCTTC
abundance: -
v_gene: TRBV6-4
d_gene: TRBD2
j_gene: TRBJ2-1

CDR3aa: CASSLDPGGVRAKNIQYF
CDR3nt: TGTGCCAGCAGCTTAGATCCGGGAGGGGTTCGGGCCAAAAACATTCAGTACTTC
abundance: -
v_gene: TRBV11-3
d_gene: TRBD2
j_gene: TRBJ2-4

CDR3aa: CASSQQINYGYTF
CDR3nt: TGTGCCAGCAGCCAACAGATTAACTATGGCTACACCTTC
abundance: -
v_gene: TRBV6-5
d_gene: -
j_gene: TRBJ1-2

CDR3aa: CASSGGMSTEAFF
CDR3nt: TGTGCCAGCAGTGGGGGGATGAGCACTGAAGCTTTCTTT
abundance: -
v_gene: TRBV6-6
d_gene: -
j_gene: TRBJ1-1

CDR3aa: CASSGGRGGADGYTF
CDR3nt: TGTGCCAGCAGCGGCGGGAGGGGGGGCGCGGATGGCTACACCTTC
abundance: -
v_gene: TRBV9
d_gene: -
j_gene: TRBJ1-2

CDR3aa: CASTIGRDDYGYTF
CDR3nt: TGTGCCAGCACTATAGGGAGGGATGACTATGGCTACACCTTC
abundance: -
v_gene: TRBV7-2
d_gene: -
j_gene: TRBJ1-2

CDR3aa: CASSEDRVGYGYTF
CDR3nt: TGCGCCAGCAGCGAAGACCGGGTGGGCTATGGCTACACCTTC
abundance: -
v_gene: TRBV4-3
d_gene: -
j_gene: TRBJ1-2

CDR3aa: CASSPNRDYGYTF
CDR3nt: TGTGCCAGCTCACCTAACCGAGACTATGGCTACACCTTC
abundance: -
v_gene: TRBV18
d_gene: -
j_gene: TRBJ1-2

CDR3aa: CASSGGPTALLGYTF
CDR3nt: TGTGCCAGCAGCGGGGGACCCACGGCGCTTCTTGGCTACACCTTC
abundance: -
v_gene: TRBV2
d_gene: -
j_gene: TRBJ1-2

CDR3aa: CASSPRPQGGEQFF
CDR3nt: TGTGCCAGCAGCCCCCGGCCCCAGGGTGGTGAGCAGTTCTTC
abundance: -
v_gene: TRBV28
d_gene: -
j_gene: TRBJ2-1

CDR3aa: CASSSRQAGGNTIYF
CDR3nt: TGTGCCAGCAGCTCCCGACAGGCTGGAGGAAACACCATATATTTT
abundance: -
v_gene: TRBV5-7
d_gene: -
j_gene: TRBJ1-3

CDR3aa: CASRPPGQGTEKLFF
CDR3nt: TGCGCCAGCAGGCCCCCGGGACAGGGAACAGAAAAACTGTTTTTT
abundance: -
v_gene: TRBV5-1
d_gene: TRBD1
j_gene: TRBJ1-4

CDR3aa: CAWRVAGGTDTQYF
CDR3nt: TGTGCCTGGAGGGTAGCGGGGGGCACAGATACGCAGTATTTT
abundance: -
v_gene: TRBV30
d_gene: TRBD2
j_gene: TRBJ2-3

CDR3aa: CASSYTDKGTEQYF
CDR3nt: TGTGCCAGCAGTTACACGGACAAAGGAACCGAGCAGTACTTC
abundance: -
v_gene: TRBV6-5
d_gene: -
j_gene: TRBJ2-7

CDR3aa: CASSIGTRNYGYTF
CDR3nt: TGTGCCAGTAGTATAGGGACAAGGAACTATGGCTACACCTTC
abundance: -
v_gene: TRBV19
d_gene: -
j_gene: TRBJ1-2

CDR3aa: CASSLDGARSTEAFF
CDR3nt: TGTGCCAGCAGCTTGGATGGGGCGCGGAGCACTGAAGCTTTCTTT
abundance: once
v_gene: TRBV5-4
d_gene: -
j_gene: TRBJ1-1

CDR3aa: CASQGVSNQPQHF
CDR3nt: TGTGCCTCCCAAGGAGTTAGCAATCAGCCCCAGCATTTT
abundance: -
v_gene: TRBV28
d_gene: -
j_gene: TRBJ1-5

CDR3aa: CASSLIGTAENTEAFF
CDR3nt: TGTGCCAGCAGCTTGATAGGTACGGCGGAGAACACTGAAGCTTTCTTT
abundance: -
v_gene: TRBV5-6
d_gene: -
j_gene: TRBJ1-1

CDR3aa: CASSIRGGEAEAFF
CDR3nt: TGTGCCAGCAGTATACGGGGGGGAGAAGCGGAAGCTTTCTTT
abundance: -
v_gene: TRBV27
d_gene: -
j_gene: TRBJ1-1

CDR3aa: CASSLRAGGPVNYGYTF
CDR3nt: TGTGCCAGCAGCTTGCGGGCAGGGGGCCCGGTTAACTATGGCTACACCTTC
abundance: -
v_gene: TRBV5-6
d_gene: TRBD1
j_gene: TRBJ1-2

CDR3aa: CASSTNLGLYNEQFF
CDR3nt: TGTGCCAGCAGTACTAACTTGGGACTCTACAATGAGCAGTTCTTC
abundance: -
v_gene: TRBV28
d_gene: -
j_gene: TRBJ2-1

CDR3aa: CASSLRGVVHYEQYF
CDR3nt: TGTGCCAGCAGCTTGCGGGGGGTGGTTCATTACGAGCAGTACTTC
abundance: -
v_gene: TRBV5-6
d_gene: TRBD2
j_gene: TRBJ2-7

CDR3aa: CASSFVGTDTQYF
CDR3nt: TGTGCCAGCAGCTTTGTAGGCACAGATACGCAGTATTTT
abundance: -
v_gene: TRBV5-4
d_gene: -
j_gene: TRBJ2-3

CDR3aa: CASSSSGGGYNEQFF
CDR3nt: TGCGCCAGCAGCTCTAGCGGGGGGGGTTACAATGAGCAGTTCTTC
abundance: -
v_gene: TRBV10-1
d_gene: TRBD2
j_gene: TRBJ2-1

CDR3aa: CASSYQVPGELFF
CDR3nt: TGTGCCAGCAGTTACCAGGTCCCCGGGGAGCTGTTTTTT
abundance: -
v_gene: TRBV6-5
d_gene: -
j_gene: TRBJ2-2

CDR3aa: CASSEEQGRVYEQYF
CDR3nt: TGTGCCAGCAGTGAGGAACAGGGTCGGGTCTACGAGCAGTACTTC
abundance: -
v_gene: TRBV2
d_gene: -
j_gene: TRBJ2-7

CDR3aa: CASSLVNARDFYGYTF
CDR3nt: TGTGCCAGCAGCTTGGTTAACGCCAGGGACTTCTATGGCTACACCTTC
abundance: -
v_gene: TRBV5-6
d_gene: -
j_gene: TRBJ1-2

CDR3aa: CASSSTQGWRGYEQYF
CDR3nt: TGTGCCAGCAGTTCAACACAGGGCTGGAGAGGCTACGAGCAGTACTTC
abundance: -
v_gene: TRBV5-6
d_gene: -
j_gene: TRBJ2-7

CDR3aa: CASSFEASGVDTQYF
CDR3nt: TGTGCCAGCAGTTTCGAAGCTAGCGGGGTAGATACGCAGTATTTT
abundance: -
v_gene: TRBV27
d_gene: TRBD2
j_gene: TRBJ2-3

CDR3aa: CASSPFDGENEKLFF
CDR3nt: TGTGCCAGCAGTCCCTTCGACGGGGAGAATGAAAAACTGTTTTTT
abundance: -
v_gene: TRBV27
d_gene: -
j_gene: TRBJ1-4

CDR3aa: CASSLNTGETQYF
CDR3nt: TGTGCCAGCAGTTTAAATACGGGAGAGACCCAGTACTTC
abundance: -
v_gene: TRBV28
d_gene: -
j_gene: TRBJ2-5

CDR3aa: CASSQGHTRTGGSYNEQFF
CDR3nt: TGTGCCAGCAGCCAAGGGCACACACGGACAGGGGGGTCCTACAATGAGCAGTTCTTC
abundance: -
v_gene: TRBV14
d_gene: TRBD1
j_gene: TRBJ2-1

CDR3aa: CAWSGSVGEQFF
CDR3nt: TGTGCCTGGAGCGGGAGTGTAGGTGAGCAGTTCTTC
abundance: -
v_gene: TRBV30
d_gene: -
j_gene: TRBJ2-1

CDR3aa: CASSYSQGADGYTF
CDR3nt: TGTGCCAGCAGTTATTCACAGGGGGCGGATGGCTACACCTTC
abundance: -
v_gene: TRBV6-6
d_gene: TRBD1
j_gene: TRBJ1-2

CDR3aa: CAWSGGQETQYF
CDR3nt: TGTGCCTGGAGTGGCGGACAAGAGACCCAGTACTTC
abundance: -
v_gene: TRBV30
d_gene: -
j_gene: TRBJ2-5

CDR3aa: CASNQQQGAYVAFF
CDR3nt: TGTGCCAGCAATCAACAACAGGGGGCCTATGTGGCTTTCTTT
abundance: -
v_gene: TRBV5-6
d_gene: TRBD1
j_gene: TRBJ1-1

CDR3aa: CASSLPSGGSDTQYF
CDR3nt: TGTGCCAGCAGCCTCCCTAGCGGGGGATCAGATACGCAGTATTTT
abundance: -
v_gene: TRBV7-2
d_gene: TRBD2
j_gene: TRBJ2-3

CDR3aa: CASSLGARERGYTF
CDR3nt: TGTGCCAGCAGCTTAGGTGCAAGAGAACGGGGCTACACCTTC
abundance: -
v_gene: TRBV7-9
d_gene: -
j_gene: TRBJ1-2

CDR3aa: CASSPRVVGRAEAFF
CDR3nt: TGTGCCAGCAGCCCCCGGGTGGTCGGGAGAGCTGAAGCTTTCTTT
abundance: -
v_gene: TRBV11-2
d_gene: -
j_gene: TRBJ1-1

CDR3aa: CASSSKKTGSNQPQHF
CDR3nt: TGTGCCAGCAGTTCCAAGAAGACAGGGAGCAATCAGCCCCAGCATTTT
abundance: -
v_gene: TRBV28
d_gene: TRBD1
j_gene: TRBJ1-5

CDR3aa: CASSPYKNTGELFF
CDR3nt: TGTGCCAGCAGTCCCTATAAGAACACCGGGGAGCTGTTTTTT
abundance: once
v_gene: TRBV27
d_gene: -
j_gene: TRBJ2-2

CDR3aa: CASRVGNTIYF
CDR3nt: TGTGCCAGCCGCGTTGGAAACACCATATATTTT
abundance: -
v_gene: TRBV27
d_gene: -
j_gene: TRBJ1-3

CDR3aa: CASSGSTETQYF
CDR3nt: TGTGCCAGTAGCGGGAGTACGGAGACCCAGTACTTC
abundance: -
v_gene: TRBV19
d_gene: -
j_gene: TRBJ2-5

CDR3aa: CSVVGQGSGANVLTF
CDR3nt: TGCAGCGTTGTGGGACAGGGCTCTGGGGCCAACGTCCTGACTTTC
abundance: -
v_gene: TRBV29-1
d_gene: TRBD1
j_gene: TRBJ2-6

CDR3aa: CASSYLQGNTEAFF
CDR3nt: TGTGCCAGCAGTTACCTACAGGGGAACACTGAAGCTTTCTTT
abundance: -
v_gene: TRBV6-6
d_gene: -
j_gene: TRBJ1-1